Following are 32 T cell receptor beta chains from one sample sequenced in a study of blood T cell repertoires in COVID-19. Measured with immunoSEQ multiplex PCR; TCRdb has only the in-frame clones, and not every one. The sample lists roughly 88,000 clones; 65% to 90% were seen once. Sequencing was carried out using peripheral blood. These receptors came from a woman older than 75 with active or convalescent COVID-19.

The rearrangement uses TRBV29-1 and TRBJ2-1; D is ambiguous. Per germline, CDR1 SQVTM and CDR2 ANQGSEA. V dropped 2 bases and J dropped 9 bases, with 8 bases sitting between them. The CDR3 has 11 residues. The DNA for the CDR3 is TGCAGCGTTGAATCTCTCGGTGAGCAGTTCTTC. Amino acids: CSVESLGEQFF.

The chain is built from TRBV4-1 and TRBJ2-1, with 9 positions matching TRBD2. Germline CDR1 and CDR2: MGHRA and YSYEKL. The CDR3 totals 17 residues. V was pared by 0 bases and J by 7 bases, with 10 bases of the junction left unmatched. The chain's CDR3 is CASSQETTFLAGNEQFF. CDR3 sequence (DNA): TGCGCCAGCAGCCAAGAGACTACTTTCCTAGCGGGAAATGAGCAGTTCTTC.

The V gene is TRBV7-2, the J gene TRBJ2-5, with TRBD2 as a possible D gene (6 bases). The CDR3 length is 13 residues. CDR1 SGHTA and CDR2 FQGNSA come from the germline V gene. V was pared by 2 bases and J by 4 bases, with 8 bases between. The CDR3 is CASSLLGGETQYF. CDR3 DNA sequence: TGTGCCAGCAGCTTATTGGGAGGAGAGACCCAGTACTTC.

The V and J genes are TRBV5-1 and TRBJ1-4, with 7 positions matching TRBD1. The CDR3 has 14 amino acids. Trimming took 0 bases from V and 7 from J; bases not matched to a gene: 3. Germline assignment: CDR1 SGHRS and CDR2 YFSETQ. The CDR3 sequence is CASSLGQGTEKLFF. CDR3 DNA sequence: TGCGCCAGCAGCTTGGGACAGGGTACTGAAAAACTGTTTTTT.

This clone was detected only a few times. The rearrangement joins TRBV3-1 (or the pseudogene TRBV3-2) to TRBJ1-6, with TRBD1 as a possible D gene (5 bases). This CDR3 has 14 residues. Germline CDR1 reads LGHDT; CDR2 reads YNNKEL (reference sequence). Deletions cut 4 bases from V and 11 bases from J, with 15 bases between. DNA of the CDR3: TGTGCCAGCAGCCCCGACTCGGACATGACACCCCTCCACTTT. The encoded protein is CASSPDSDMTPLHF.

The CDR3 DNA sequence: TGTGCCAGCAGTTCTCGACCGGGACAGGGGCCCGGAAACACCATATATTTT. It translates to CASSSRPGQGPGNTIYF. J is TRBJ1-3 and V is TRBV28; TRBD1 agrees at 10 bases. Germline V CDR1 and CDR2: MDHEN, SYDVKM. Trimming at V came to 4 bases and at J to 4 bases, leaving 10 bases not matched to a gene. This CDR3 is 17 amino acids long.

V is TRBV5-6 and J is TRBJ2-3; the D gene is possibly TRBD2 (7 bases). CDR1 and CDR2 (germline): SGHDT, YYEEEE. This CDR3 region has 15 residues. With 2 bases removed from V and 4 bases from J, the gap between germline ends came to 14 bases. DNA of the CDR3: TGTGCCAGCAGCTTTGCCGGGGGGCCGGCAGATACGCAGTATTTT. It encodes CASSFAGGPADTQYF.

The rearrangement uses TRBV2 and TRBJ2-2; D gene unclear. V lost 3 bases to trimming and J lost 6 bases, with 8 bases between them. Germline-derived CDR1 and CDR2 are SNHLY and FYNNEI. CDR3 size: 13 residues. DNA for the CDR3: TGTGCCAGCAGTGAGTCAGATCCCGGGGAGCTGTTTTTT. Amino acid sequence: CASSESDPGELFF.

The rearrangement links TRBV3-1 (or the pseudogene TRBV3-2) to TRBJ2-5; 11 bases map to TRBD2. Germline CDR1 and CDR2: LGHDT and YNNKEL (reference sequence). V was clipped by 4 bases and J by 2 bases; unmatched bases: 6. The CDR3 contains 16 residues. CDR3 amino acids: CASSPLGTSGQETQYF. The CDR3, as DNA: TGTGCCAGCAGCCCTTTGGGGACTAGCGGACAAGAGACCCAGTACTTC.

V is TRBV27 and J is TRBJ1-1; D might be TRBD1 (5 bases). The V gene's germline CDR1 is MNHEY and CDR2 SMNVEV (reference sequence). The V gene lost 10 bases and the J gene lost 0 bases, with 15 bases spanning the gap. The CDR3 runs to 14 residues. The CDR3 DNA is TGTGCCACCTCACCCGGGACTTTGAACACTGAAGCTTTCTTT. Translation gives CATSPGTLNTEAFF.

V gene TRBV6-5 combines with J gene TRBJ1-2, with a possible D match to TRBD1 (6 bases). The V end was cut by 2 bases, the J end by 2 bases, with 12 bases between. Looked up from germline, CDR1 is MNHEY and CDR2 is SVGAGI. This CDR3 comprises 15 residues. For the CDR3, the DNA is TGTGCCAGCAGTTACAACGACAGGAGGAACTATGGCTACACCTTC. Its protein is CASSYNDRRNYGYTF.

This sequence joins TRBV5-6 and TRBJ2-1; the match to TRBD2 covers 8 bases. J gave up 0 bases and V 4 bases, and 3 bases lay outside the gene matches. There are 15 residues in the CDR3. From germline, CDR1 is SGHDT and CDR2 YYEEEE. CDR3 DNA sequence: TGTGCCAGCAGCCGTACTAGCGGCTCCTACAATGAGCAGTTCTTC. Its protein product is CASSRTSGSYNEQFF. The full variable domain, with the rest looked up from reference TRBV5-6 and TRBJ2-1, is DAGVTQSPTHLIKTRGQQVTLRCSPKSGHDTVSWYQQALGQGPQFIFQYYEEEERQRGNFPDRFSGHQFPNYSSELNVNALLLGDSALYLCASSRTSGSYNEQFFGPGTRLTVL.

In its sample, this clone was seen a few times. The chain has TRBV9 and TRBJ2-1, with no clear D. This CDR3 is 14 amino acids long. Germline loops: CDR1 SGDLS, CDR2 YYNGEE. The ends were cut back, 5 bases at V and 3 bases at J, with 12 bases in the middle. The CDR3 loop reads CASSQVPLYNEQFF. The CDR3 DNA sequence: TGTGCCAGCAGTCAGGTTCCTCTCTACAATGAGCAGTTCTTC. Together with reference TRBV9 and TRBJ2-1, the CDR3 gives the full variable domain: DSGVTQTPKHLITATGQRVTLRCSPRSGDLSVYWYQQSLDQGLQFLIQYYNGEERAKGNILERFSAQQFPDLHSELNLSSLELGDSALYFCASSQVPLYNEQFFGPGTRLTVL.

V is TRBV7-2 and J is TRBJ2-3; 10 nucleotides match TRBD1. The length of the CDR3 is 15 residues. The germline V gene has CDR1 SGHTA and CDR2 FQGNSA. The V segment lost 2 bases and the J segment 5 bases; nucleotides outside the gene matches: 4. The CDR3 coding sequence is TGTGCCAGCAGCTTATCCGGGACAGGGGTAGATACGCAGTATTTT. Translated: CASSLSGTGVDTQYF.

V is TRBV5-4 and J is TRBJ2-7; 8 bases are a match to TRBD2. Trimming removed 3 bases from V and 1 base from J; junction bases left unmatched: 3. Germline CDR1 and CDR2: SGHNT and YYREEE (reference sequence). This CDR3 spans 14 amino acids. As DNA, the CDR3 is TGTGCCAGCAGCTCGGCGGGGGGATCCTACGAGCAGTACTTC. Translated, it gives CASSSAGGSYEQYF.

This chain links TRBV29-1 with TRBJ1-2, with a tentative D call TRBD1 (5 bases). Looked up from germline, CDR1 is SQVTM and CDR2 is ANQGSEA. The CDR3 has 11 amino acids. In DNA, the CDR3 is TGCAGTGCCTTCGGGGGCTATGGCTACACCTTC. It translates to CSAFGGYGYTF.

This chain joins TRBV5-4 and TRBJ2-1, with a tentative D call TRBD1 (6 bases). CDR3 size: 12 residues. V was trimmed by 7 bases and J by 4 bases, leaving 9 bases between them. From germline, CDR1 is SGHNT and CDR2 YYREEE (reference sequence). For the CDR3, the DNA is TGTGCCAGCGGACAGAGTTACAATGAGCAGTTCTTC. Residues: CASGQSYNEQFF. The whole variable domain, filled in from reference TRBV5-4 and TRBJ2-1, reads ETGVTQSPTHLIKTRGQQVTLRCSSQSGHNTVSWYQQALGQGPQFIFQYYREEENGRGNFPPRFSGLQFPNYSSELNVNALELDDSALYLCASGQSYNEQFFGPGTRLTVL.

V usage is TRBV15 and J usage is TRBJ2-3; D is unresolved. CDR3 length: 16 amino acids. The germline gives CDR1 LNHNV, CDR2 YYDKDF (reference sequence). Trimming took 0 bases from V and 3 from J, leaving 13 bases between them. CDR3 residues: CATSRDHTLRTDTQYF. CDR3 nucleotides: TGTGCCACCAGCAGAGATCACACCTTGAGGACAGATACGCAGTATTTT.

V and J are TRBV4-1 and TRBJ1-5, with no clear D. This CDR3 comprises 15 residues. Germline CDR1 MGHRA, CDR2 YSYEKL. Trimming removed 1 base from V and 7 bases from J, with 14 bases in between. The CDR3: CASSQVRAGGQPQHF. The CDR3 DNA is TGCGCCAGCAGCCAAGTCCGGGCGGGCGGGCAGCCCCAGCATTTT.

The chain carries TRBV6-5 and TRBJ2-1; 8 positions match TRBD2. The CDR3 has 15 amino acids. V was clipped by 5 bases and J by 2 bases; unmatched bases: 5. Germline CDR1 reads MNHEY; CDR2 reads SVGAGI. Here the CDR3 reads CASSPSSGPYNEQFF. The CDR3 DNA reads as TGTGCCAGCAGTCCCTCTAGCGGGCCCTACAATGAGCAGTTCTTC.

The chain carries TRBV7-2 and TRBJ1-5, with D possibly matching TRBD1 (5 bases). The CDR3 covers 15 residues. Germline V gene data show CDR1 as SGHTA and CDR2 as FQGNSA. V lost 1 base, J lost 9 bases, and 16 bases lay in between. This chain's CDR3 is CASSLVGREQGPQHF. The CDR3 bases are TGTGCCAGCAGCTTAGTCGGGAGGGAGCAGGGGCCCCAGCATTTT.

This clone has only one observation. CDR3 sequence (DNA): TGTGCCAGCAGTTCCCTGGGGGGCTCTGGGGCCAACGTCCTGACTTTC. Amino acids: CASSSLGGSGANVLTF. The chain links TRBV6-6 to TRBJ2-6; D might be TRBD2 (6 bases). V dropped 4 bases and J dropped 0 bases, with 10 bases sitting between them. Per germline, CDR1 MNHNY and CDR2 SVGAGI (reference sequence). CDR3 length: 16 amino acids.

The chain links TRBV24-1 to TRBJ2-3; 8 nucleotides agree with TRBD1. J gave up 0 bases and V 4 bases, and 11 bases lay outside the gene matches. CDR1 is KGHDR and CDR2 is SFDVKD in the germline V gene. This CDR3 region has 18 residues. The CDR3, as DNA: TGTGCCACCAGTGACCCTGCCCGGACAGGGCAGAGCACAGATACGCAGTATTTT. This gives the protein CATSDPARTGQSTDTQYF.

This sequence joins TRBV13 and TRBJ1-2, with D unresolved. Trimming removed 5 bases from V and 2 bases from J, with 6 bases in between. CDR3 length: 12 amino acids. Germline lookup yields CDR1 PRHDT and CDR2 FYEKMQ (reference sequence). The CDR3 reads CASSTGNYGYTF. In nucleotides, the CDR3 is TGTGCCAGCAGCACCGGGAACTATGGCTACACCTTC.

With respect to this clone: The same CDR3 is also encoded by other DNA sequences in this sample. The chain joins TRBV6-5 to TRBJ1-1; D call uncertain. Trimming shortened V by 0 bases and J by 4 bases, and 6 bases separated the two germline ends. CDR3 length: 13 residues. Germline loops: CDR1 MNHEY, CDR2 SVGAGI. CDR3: CASSYSGGTEAFF. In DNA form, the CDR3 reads TGTGCCAGCAGTTACTCAGGAGGCACTGAAGCTTTCTTT.

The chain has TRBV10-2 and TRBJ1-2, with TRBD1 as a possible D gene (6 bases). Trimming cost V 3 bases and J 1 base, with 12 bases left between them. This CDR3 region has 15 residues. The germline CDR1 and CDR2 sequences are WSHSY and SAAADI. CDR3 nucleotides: TGCGCCAGCAGTGAACGGACAGTTAGTAACTATGGCTACACCTTC. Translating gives CASSERTVSNYGYTF.

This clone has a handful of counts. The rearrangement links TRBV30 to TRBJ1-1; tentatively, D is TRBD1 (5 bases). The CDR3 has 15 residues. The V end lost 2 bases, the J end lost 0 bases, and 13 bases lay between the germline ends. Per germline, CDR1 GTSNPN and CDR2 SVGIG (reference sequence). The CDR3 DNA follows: TGTGCCTGGAGTCCCCGGGGGGTTGTGAACACTGAAGCTTTCTTT. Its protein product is CAWSPRGVVNTEAFF.

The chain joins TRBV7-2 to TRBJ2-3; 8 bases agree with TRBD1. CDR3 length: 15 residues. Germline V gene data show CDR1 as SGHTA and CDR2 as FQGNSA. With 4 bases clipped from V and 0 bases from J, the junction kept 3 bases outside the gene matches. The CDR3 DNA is TGTGCCAGCAGCTGGACAGGGTTGAGCACAGATACGCAGTATTTT. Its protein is CASSWTGLSTDTQYF. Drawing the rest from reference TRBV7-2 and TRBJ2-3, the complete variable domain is GAGVSQSPSNKVTEKGKDVELRCDPISGHTALYWYRQSLGQGLEFLIYFQGNSAPDKSGLPSDRFSAERTGGSVSTLTIQRTQQEDSAVYLCASSWTGLSTDTQYFGPGTRLTVL.

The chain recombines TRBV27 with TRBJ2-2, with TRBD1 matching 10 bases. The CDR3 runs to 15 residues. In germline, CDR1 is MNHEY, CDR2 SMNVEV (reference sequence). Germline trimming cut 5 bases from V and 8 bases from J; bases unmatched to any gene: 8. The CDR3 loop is CASSPGTGARGELFF. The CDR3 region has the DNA TGTGCCAGCAGTCCAGGGACAGGGGCCAGGGGGGAGCTGTTTTTT.

The CDR3, as DNA: TGCGCCAGCAGCTTGTACCCCCTACAGGGGGCAGGTTCAGATACGCAGTATTTT. Translating gives CASSLYPLQGAGSDTQYF. The chain employs TRBV5-1 and TRBJ2-3; 9 positions match TRBD1. CDR3 size: 18 residues. Germline-derived CDR1 and CDR2 are SGHRS and YFSETQ. The V gene end was trimmed by 1 base and the J gene end by 4 bases; junction bases not matched to a gene: 13.

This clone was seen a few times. The CDR3 coding sequence is TGTGCCAGCAGTTGGGGACAGGGAGGCGAGCAGTACTTC. Its protein is CASSWGQGGEQYF. V gene TRBV12-3 or TRBV12-4 combines with J gene TRBJ2-7, with TRBD1 matching 9 bases. After removal of 4 bases from V and 6 bases from J, the junction contained 4 bases not matched to a gene. The CDR3 is made up of 13 amino acids.

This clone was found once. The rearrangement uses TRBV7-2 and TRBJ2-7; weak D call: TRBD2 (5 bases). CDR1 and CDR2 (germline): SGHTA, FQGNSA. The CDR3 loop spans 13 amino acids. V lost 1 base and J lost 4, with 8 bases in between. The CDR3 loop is CASSLGTEYEQYF. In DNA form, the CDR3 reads TGTGCCAGCAGCTTAGGGACTGAGTACGAGCAGTACTTC. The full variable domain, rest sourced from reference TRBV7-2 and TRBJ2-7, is GAGVSQSPSNKVTEKGKDVELRCDPISGHTALYWYRQSLGQGLEFLIYFQGNSAPDKSGLPSDRFSAERTGGSVSTLTIQRTQQEDSAVYLCASSLGTEYEQYFGPGTRLTVT.